The rows below give T cell receptor beta chains drawn from one sample of a study of identical twins. TCRdb re-called the 5' RACE reads with MiXCR, one entry per CDR3 protein. The sample includes 500,000 to 600,000 distinct CDR3 sequences, roughly a fifth of them seen just once. This sample also belongs to another study, concerning T cells expressing NK-cell markers.

Specimen: CD4+ T cells sorted from blood. The origin of the receptors is a woman aged 18-29 years in good health. CDR3s include the opening cysteine and the closing phenylalanine or tryptophan. A D gene is named only where the DNA matches it firmly. Size tells how often a clone was seen (once, few, many) or the class of an expanded clone, and some rows leave it out.

clone size	J gene	D gene	V gene	CDR3 DNA	CDR3 protein
-	TRBJ2-1	-	TRBV20-1	TGCAGTGCTGGCACGGGGGCCTCCTACAATGAGCAGTTCTTC	CSAGTGASYNEQFF
few	TRBJ2-3	-	TRBV20-1	TGCAGTGCCGCCGCAAGGGAGGCGCAGTATTTT	CSAAAREAQYF
-	TRBJ2-1	-	TRBV12-3/TRBV12-4	TGTGCCAGCAGTTTATTCCCTCTAGCAACGGCCTACAATGAGCAGTTCTTC	CASSLFPLATAYNEQFF
-	TRBJ2-1	-	TRBV4-2	TGTGCCAGCAGTTTCGTTTTTGTCAATGAGCAGTTCTTC	CASSFVFVNEQFF
-	TRBJ2-5	TRBD2	TRBV5-1	TGCGCCAGCAGCTTGGCCAATCGACTAGCGGGGTTCCAAGAGACCCAGTACTTC	CASSLANRLAGFQETQYF
-	TRBJ2-5	TRBD2	TRBV20-1	TGCAGTGCTAGAGATCTTAGCGGGGCGAGGGAGACCCAGTACTTC	CSARDLSGARETQYF
-	TRBJ2-4	TRBD2	TRBV5-1	TGCGCCAGCAGCTTGGAGGCCCCTAGCGGGATGCTAGCCAAAAACATTCAGTACTTC	CASSLEAPSGMLAKNIQYF
-	TRBJ1-2	TRBD1	TRBV25-1	TGTGCCAGCAGTGAAATCCCGGGACAGGGGAACTATGGCTACACCTTC	CASSEIPGQGNYGYTF
-	TRBJ2-1	-	TRBV6-1	TGTGCCAGCAGGATTACCGGGACTCCCTCCAATGAGCAGTTCTTC	CASRITGTPSNEQFF
-	TRBJ2-3	TRBD1	TRBV10-3	TGTGCCATCAGTGGCCTGACAGGGGTTAAGGATACGCAGTATTTT	CAISGLTGVKDTQYF
few	TRBJ2-7	-	TRBV5-1	TGCGCCAGCAGGCCCGGATGGGACGAGCAGTACTTC	CASRPGWDEQYF
-	TRBJ2-5	TRBD1	TRBV15	TGTGCCACCAGCAACGGCCGGTGGACAGGGGGAGAGACCCAGTACTTC	CATSNGRWTGGETQYF
-	TRBJ1-2	-	TRBV6-1	TGTGCCAGCAGGCGACTCAGGTTTAACTATGGCTACACCTTC	CASRRLRFNYGYTF
few	TRBJ1-5	-	TRBV6-2/TRBV6-3	TGTGCCAGCAGTTATCCCAACAATCAGCCCCAGCATTTT	CASSYPNNQPQHF
-	TRBJ2-1	TRBD2	TRBV7-2	TGTGCCAGCAGCTTTAGCGGGGGGGCCGTGGATGAGCAGTTCTTC	CASSFSGGAVDEQFF
many	TRBJ2-3	-	TRBV9	TGTGCCAGCAGCCTCCAGGGGGGGCTTCTCACAGATACGCAGTATTTT	CASSLQGGLLTDTQYF
few	TRBJ2-7	TRBD2	TRBV10-3	TGTGCCATCAGCCTGACTAGCGGGAGAGGGAACGAGCAGTACTTC	CAISLTSGRGNEQYF
many	TRBJ1-1	TRBD1	TRBV29-1	TGCAGCGTTGACAGGGGGCCTGGGGCTTTCTTT	CSVDRGPGAFF
few	TRBJ2-1	TRBD2	TRBV12-3/TRBV12-4	TGTGCCAGCAGCATCCGGGGGGTACCGGAGTTCTTC	CASSIRGVPEFF
-	TRBJ2-5	TRBD2	TRBV5-1	TGCGCCAGCAGCTTGTCGGCGGGAGGGCCGGAGGAGACCCAGTACTTC	CASSLSAGGPEETQYF
-	TRBJ2-4	TRBD1	TRBV20-1	TGCAGTGCTAGAGATCCGGGACAGGGCTTTACTAAAAACATTCAGTACTTC	CSARDPGQGFTKNIQYF
few	TRBJ2-1	TRBD2	TRBV20-1	TGCAGTGCTAGAGCCGCCGGGACTAGCTTTAGTGAGCAGTTCTTC	CSARAAGTSFSEQFF
few	TRBJ1-3	-	TRBV7-2	TGTGCCAGCAGCTTCGCGTCAGGGGTTGGAAACACCATATATTTT	CASSFASGVGNTIYF
-	TRBJ2-7	-	TRBV12-3/TRBV12-4	TGTGCCAGCACCTTCCGGGACACGACCTACGAGCAGTACTTC	CASTFRDTTYEQYF
-	TRBJ2-1	-	TRBV11-3	TGTGCCAGCAGCTCAGCCGGGACCGCGGGAAATGAGCAGTTCTTC	CASSSAGTAGNEQFF
-	TRBJ2-3	TRBD2	TRBV19	TGTGCCAGTAGCCCCCTGGGGCTAGCGGGGGATACGCAGTATTTT	CASSPLGLAGDTQYF
-	TRBJ2-1	TRBD2	TRBV2	TGTGCCAGCAGTGAAAGGCGGGAGGCCAATGAGCAGTTCTTC	CASSERREANEQFF
-	TRBJ2-5	TRBD1	TRBV20-1	TGCAGTGCTAGAGGGAGGACAGGACCAGGGGAGACCCAGTACTTC	CSARGRTGPGETQYF
-	TRBJ2-5	-	TRBV9	TGTGCCAGCAGCGCAGGGACAACCAACCAAGAGACCCAGTACTTC	CASSAGTTNQETQYF
few	TRBJ2-1	TRBD2	TRBV11-2	TGTGCCGCTGGGTCCCCGACTAGCGATAATGAGCAGTTCTTC	CAAGSPTSDNEQFF
few	TRBJ1-2	-	TRBV20-1	TGCAGTGCTCGGACGGGACATAGAGCTAACTATGGCTACACCTTC	CSARTGHRANYGYTF
-	TRBJ2-7	-	TRBV5-1	TGCGCCAGCAGAGATTTGACAGGCCCCTACGAGCAGTACTTC	CASRDLTGPYEQYF
few	TRBJ2-7	TRBD1	TRBV5-1	TGCGCCAGCAGCTTCGGGACAGGCACCTACGAGCAGTACTTC	CASSFGTGTYEQYF
few	TRBJ1-5	TRBD1	TRBV9	TGTGCCAGCAGCCCCGACGGGACAGTCAATCAGCCCCAGCATTTT	CASSPDGTVNQPQHF
-	TRBJ2-2	-	TRBV5-1	TGCGCCAGCAAACTAGCCAACACCGGGGAGCTGTTTTTT	CASKLANTGELFF
-	TRBJ2-1	-	TRBV30	TGTGCCTGGGGAATAAAAGGCAGAGCCCCTTTCAATGAGCAGTTCTTC	CAWGIKGRAPFNEQFF
-	TRBJ2-1	TRBD1	TRBV7-9	TGTGCCACCAGAAGGACAGGGAGGATCTCCTACAATGAGCAGTTCTTC	CATRRTGRISYNEQFF
-	TRBJ2-2	-	TRBV20-1	TGCAGTGCTGGGGGGTTGGCCGGGGAGCTGTTTTTT	CSAGGLAGELFF
few	TRBJ2-3	-	TRBV27	TGTGCCAGCATGCGAGGGATCCGCACAGATACGCAGTATTTT	CASMRGIRTDTQYF
few	TRBJ1-1	-	TRBV20-1	TGCAGTTCGAACCGGGACTTTCATACTGAAGCTTTCTTT	CSSNRDFHTEAFF
-	TRBJ1-3	-	TRBV5-1	TGCGCCAGCAGCGAACGACGTGGCTCTGGAAACACCATATATTTT	CASSERRGSGNTIYF
few	TRBJ2-1	-	TRBV6-1	TGTGCCAGCAGCTCTCAGGGATACACCTACAATGAGCAGTTCTTC	CASSSQGYTYNEQFF
few	TRBJ2-1	-	TRBV7-6	TGTGCCAGCAGCTTATTAGGGGGGGGGGACTACAATGAGCAGTTCTTC	CASSLLGGGDYNEQFF
-	TRBJ1-2	-	TRBV29-1	TGCAGCGTTGATCGTCTTAACTATGGCTACACCTTC	CSVDRLNYGYTF
many	TRBJ1-5	TRBD1	TRBV6-1	TGTGCCAGCAGTCCGGGACAGACTAGCAATCAGCCCCAGCATTTT	CASSPGQTSNQPQHF
-	TRBJ1-2	-	TRBV5-6	TGTGCCAGCAGCTTGGATGGCAGACCTAACTATGGCTACACCTTC	CASSLDGRPNYGYTF
-	TRBJ2-4	-	TRBV12-3/TRBV12-4	TGTGCCAGCAGCCGACAGGAGGGGGGCATTCAGTACTTC	CASSRQEGGIQYF
few	TRBJ2-3	-	TRBV12-3/TRBV12-4	TGTGCCAGCTCTCCGGGGAGCGGATACACAGATACGCAGTATTTT	CASSPGSGYTDTQYF
-	TRBJ2-1	-	TRBV10-2	TGCGCCAGCAGTGTTAACCCAAGGCAAAATGAGCAGTTCTTC	CASSVNPRQNEQFF
many	TRBJ2-3	-	TRBV12-3/TRBV12-4	TGTGCCAGCAGTTTCTTAGATACGCAGTATTTT	CASSFLDTQYF
many	TRBJ1-1	-	TRBV20-1	TGCAGTGCTAGAGAAAGGTTGGACGGAGGGAACACTGAAGCTTTCTTT	CSARERLDGGNTEAFF
-	TRBJ2-1	-	TRBV15	TGTGCCATCAGCAGATTGTATGGTTCGAGCTCCTACAATGAGCAGTTCTTC	CAISRLYGSSSYNEQFF
-	TRBJ2-7	-	TRBV7-2	TGTGCCAGCAGCCCTACCGCGAGGCAAAGCTCCTACGAGCAGTACTTC	CASSPTARQSSYEQYF
-	TRBJ2-7	TRBD2	TRBV7-2	TGTGCCAGCAGCACGGAGGGAGGGCCTTACGAGCAGTACTTC	CASSTEGGPYEQYF
few	TRBJ1-4	-	TRBV13	TGTGCCAGCAGCTTAGTTCATAATGAAAAACTGTTTTTT	CASSLVHNEKLFF
few	TRBJ2-3	-	TRBV10-3	TGTGCCATCAGCGGGGTAGGGGATACGCAGTATTTT	CAISGVGDTQYF
few	TRBJ2-3	-	TRBV6-5	TGTGCCAGCAGTTACTCTAGCGCAGGGACAGATACGCAGTATTTT	CASSYSSAGTDTQYF
-	TRBJ2-3	-	TRBV5-1	TGCGCCAGCAGCGCCCGGACTAGCACAGATACGCAGTATTTT	CASSARTSTDTQYF